A selection of T cell receptor beta chains follows, all from one sample in a study of beta chain features in type 1 diabetes. Profiling relied on immunoSEQ multiplex PCR, and the TCRdb table lists in-frame clones only, not all of them. The data hold 130,000 to 150,000 clones, with roughly 53% observed a single time. Sample: Tregs from blood. Receptors were obtained from a man aged 18-30 years in good health. Each CDR3 is given with its conserved first and last residue. Each record gives: V gene, J gene, D gene, clone size, CDR3 protein, CDR3 DNA. The D gene is left open where the match is weak. The size entry is marked missing in some rows and otherwise reads once, few, many or a size class.

V gene: TRBV11-2
J gene: TRBJ1-2
D gene: -
clone size: -
CDR3 protein: CASSLEVGAWNGYTF
CDR3 DNA: TGTGCCAGCAGCTTAGAGGTGGGGGCGTGGAATGGCTACACCTTC

V gene: TRBV5-4
J gene: TRBJ1-2
D gene: TRBD1
clone size: -
CDR3 protein: CASSFDRGFENGYTF
CDR3 DNA: TGTGCCAGCAGCTTCGACAGGGGATTCGAGAATGGCTACACCTTC

V gene: TRBV19
J gene: TRBJ1-2
D gene: -
clone size: -
CDR3 protein: CASRRDYNYGYTF
CDR3 DNA: TGTGCCAGTAGGAGGGATTATAACTATGGCTACACCTTC

V gene: TRBV7-3
J gene: TRBJ2-3
D gene: -
clone size: -
CDR3 protein: CASSLGVIWQGSGRADTQYF
CDR3 DNA: TGTGCCAGCAGCTTAGGGGTTATCTGGCAGGGGTCCGGGCGCGCAGATACGCAGTATTTT

V gene: TRBV7-9
J gene: TRBJ1-5
D gene: -
clone size: -
CDR3 protein: CASSLRDNNQPQHF
CDR3 DNA: TGTGCCAGCAGCTTAAGGGACAACAATCAGCCCCAGCATTTT

V gene: TRBV6-5
J gene: TRBJ2-7
D gene: -
clone size: -
CDR3 protein: CASSYLSGDREQYF
CDR3 DNA: TGTGCCAGCAGTTACCTCTCAGGGGACCGCGAGCAGTACTTC

V gene: TRBV5-1
J gene: TRBJ2-2
D gene: -
clone size: -
CDR3 protein: CASSFVLEGPLFF
CDR3 DNA: TGCGCCAGCAGTTTTGTTCTGGAGGGCCCGCTGTTTTTT

V gene: TRBV18
J gene: TRBJ1-2
D gene: -
clone size: -
CDR3 protein: CASSPGAGVLSYGYTF
CDR3 DNA: TGTGCCAGCTCACCAGGGGCAGGGGTCCTTTCCTATGGCTACACCTTC

V gene: TRBV18
J gene: TRBJ2-1
D gene: -
clone size: -
CDR3 protein: CASYVDSYNEQFF
CDR3 DNA: TGTGCCAGTTACGTGGACAGCTACAATGAGCAGTTCTTC

V gene: TRBV5-5
J gene: TRBJ2-3
D gene: -
clone size: few
CDR3 protein: CASSLLETSTDTQYF
CDR3 DNA: TGTGCCAGCAGCTTGTTAGAAACTAGCACAGATACGCAGTATTTT

V gene: TRBV5-1
J gene: TRBJ1-1
D gene: TRBD1
clone size: -
CDR3 protein: CASSYYRGRETEAFF
CDR3 DNA: TGCGCCAGCAGCTATTACAGGGGAAGAGAAACTGAAGCTTTCTTT

V gene: TRBV27
J gene: TRBJ2-1
D gene: -
clone size: few
CDR3 protein: CASSLYGGSSYNEQFF
CDR3 DNA: TGTGCCAGCAGTTTATATGGGGGGAGCTCCTACAATGAGCAGTTCTTC

V gene: TRBV6-1
J gene: TRBJ2-7
D gene: TRBD2
clone size: -
CDR3 protein: CASRLASGSSYEQYF
CDR3 DNA: TGTGCCAGCAGACTCGCTAGCGGGAGCTCCTACGAGCAGTACTTC

V gene: TRBV25-1
J gene: TRBJ1-3
D gene: TRBD1
clone size: -
CDR3 protein: CASSNPPGTGRSNTIYF
CDR3 DNA: TGTGCCAGCAGTAACCCGCCGGGGACAGGGAGAAGTAACACCATATATTTT

V gene: TRBV4-1
J gene: TRBJ2-7
D gene: TRBD1
clone size: -
CDR3 protein: CASSREGQGRVHEQYF
CDR3 DNA: TGCGCCAGCAGCCGCGAAGGACAGGGTAGAGTTCACGAGCAGTACTTC

V gene: TRBV29-1
J gene: TRBJ1-2
D gene: -
clone size: -
CDR3 protein: CSVCCSYGYTF
CDR3 DNA: TGCAGCGTTTGTTGCAGCTATGGCTACACCTTC

V gene: TRBV2
J gene: TRBJ1-1
D gene: TRBD1
clone size: -
CDR3 protein: CASSPRGRDTEAFF
CDR3 DNA: TGTGCCAGCAGTCCTAGGGGGCGAGATACTGAAGCTTTCTTT

V gene: TRBV29-1
J gene: TRBJ2-5
D gene: -
clone size: few
CDR3 protein: CSAAGGQETQYF
CDR3 DNA: TGCAGCGCGGCGGGCGGCCAAGAGACCCAGTACTTC

V gene: TRBV10-3
J gene: TRBJ1-1
D gene: -
clone size: -
CDR3 protein: CAIRAGTLNTEAFF
CDR3 DNA: TGTGCCATCAGAGCGGGGACTTTAAACACTGAAGCTTTCTTT

V gene: TRBV28
J gene: TRBJ2-5
D gene: TRBD1
clone size: few
CDR3 protein: CASSTDRVVETQYF
CDR3 DNA: TGTGCCAGCAGTACGGACAGGGTAGTTGAGACCCAGTACTTC

V gene: TRBV19
J gene: TRBJ2-2
D gene: TRBD1
clone size: -
CDR3 protein: CASKGGQGPGELFF
CDR3 DNA: TGTGCCAGTAAGGGGGGACAGGGGCCCGGGGAGCTGTTTTTT

V gene: TRBV25-1
J gene: TRBJ2-6
D gene: TRBD1
clone size: few
CDR3 protein: CAITGTELPEGANVLTF
CDR3 DNA: TGTGCCATCACAGGGACAGAGCTTCCAGAGGGGGCCAACGTCCTGACTTTC

V gene: TRBV30
J gene: TRBJ1-5
D gene: TRBD1
clone size: -
CDR3 protein: CAWSRPDRDYQPQHF
CDR3 DNA: TGTGCCTGGAGTCGCCCGGACAGGGACTATCAGCCCCAGCATTTT

V gene: TRBV2
J gene: TRBJ2-3
D gene: -
clone size: -
CDR3 protein: CASSAGVTDTQYF
CDR3 DNA: TGTGCCAGCAGTGCGGGAGTTACAGATACGCAGTATTTT

V gene: TRBV10-3
J gene: TRBJ2-7
D gene: TRBD1
clone size: -
CDR3 protein: CATRTGNGYEQYF
CDR3 DNA: TGTGCCACCAGGACAGGTAACGGCTACGAGCAGTACTTC

V gene: TRBV7-2
J gene: TRBJ2-3
D gene: TRBD2
clone size: -
CDR3 protein: CASSLSGGWGDTQYF
CDR3 DNA: TGTGCCAGCAGCCTCAGCGGGGGGTGGGGAGATACGCAGTATTTT

V gene: TRBV10-3
J gene: TRBJ2-2
D gene: -
clone size: -
CDR3 protein: CAISEAVANTGELFF
CDR3 DNA: TGTGCCATCAGTGAGGCAGTCGCGAACACCGGGGAGCTGTTTTTT

V gene: TRBV4-3
J gene: TRBJ1-3
D gene: -
clone size: -
CDR3 protein: CASSPKRGNTIYF
CDR3 DNA: TGCGCCAGCAGCCCCAAACGGGGAAACACCATATATTTT

V gene: TRBV4-1
J gene: TRBJ2-1
D gene: TRBD2
clone size: -
CDR3 protein: CASSQVPGGTNEQFF
CDR3 DNA: TGCGCCAGCAGCCAAGTACCGGGGGGGACTAATGAGCAGTTCTTC

V gene: TRBV28
J gene: TRBJ1-5
D gene: -
clone size: -
CDR3 protein: CASRLGGQPQHF
CDR3 DNA: TGTGCCAGCAGACTAGGAGGTCAGCCCCAGCATTTT

V gene: TRBV7-2
J gene: TRBJ1-6
D gene: -
clone size: few
CDR3 protein: CASSPPGGINSPLHF
CDR3 DNA: TGTGCCAGCAGCCCCCCCGGGGGAATTAATTCACCCCTCCACTTT

V gene: TRBV4-1
J gene: TRBJ2-2
D gene: TRBD1
clone size: -
CDR3 protein: CASSHPLSGTGKDTGELFF
CDR3 DNA: TGCGCCAGCAGCCACCCTCTTTCAGGGACAGGGAAGGACACCGGGGAGCTGTTTTTT

V gene: TRBV29-1
J gene: TRBJ2-1
D gene: TRBD1
clone size: -
CDR3 protein: CSVTDRSHNEQFF
CDR3 DNA: TGCAGCGTAACGGACAGGTCCCACAATGAGCAGTTCTTC

V gene: TRBV28
J gene: TRBJ2-5
D gene: -
clone size: -
CDR3 protein: CASGGPDLETQYF
CDR3 DNA: TGTGCCAGCGGAGGCCCGGACTTGGAGACCCAGTACTTC

V gene: TRBV18
J gene: TRBJ2-7
D gene: TRBD2
clone size: -
CDR3 protein: CASSPAPAGGSYEQYF
CDR3 DNA: TGTGCCAGCTCACCGGCCCCAGCGGGAGGCTCCTACGAGCAGTACTTC

V gene: TRBV28
J gene: TRBJ2-7
D gene: TRBD1
clone size: -
CDR3 protein: CASRDRASYEQYF
CDR3 DNA: TGTGCCAGCAGGGACAGGGCTTCCTACGAGCAGTACTTC

V gene: TRBV5-4
J gene: TRBJ1-5
D gene: -
clone size: -
CDR3 protein: CASSLDGSNQPQHF
CDR3 DNA: TGTGCCAGCAGCCTGGATGGCAGCAATCAGCCCCAGCATTTT

V gene: TRBV9
J gene: TRBJ2-2
D gene: TRBD2
clone size: -
CDR3 protein: CASSPGLAGYTGELFF
CDR3 DNA: TGTGCCAGCAGCCCCGGACTAGCGGGGTACACCGGGGAGCTGTTTTTT

V gene: TRBV4-2
J gene: TRBJ2-4
D gene: -
clone size: few
CDR3 protein: CASSQPDRLAKNIQYF
CDR3 DNA: TGTGCCAGCAGCCAGCCGGACAGATTAGCCAAAAACATTCAGTACTTC

V gene: TRBV10-3
J gene: TRBJ2-6
D gene: TRBD1
clone size: -
CDR3 protein: CAISGLPDRAGANVLTF
CDR3 DNA: TGTGCCATCAGTGGCCTCCCCGACAGGGCTGGGGCCAACGTCCTGACTTTC

V gene: TRBV28
J gene: TRBJ2-5
D gene: TRBD1
clone size: -
CDR3 protein: CASSLLGTGSQETQYF
CDR3 DNA: TGTGCCAGCAGCCTCCTCGGGACAGGATCTCAAGAGACCCAGTACTTC

V gene: TRBV6-1
J gene: TRBJ2-5
D gene: -
clone size: -
CDR3 protein: CASRRRIERETQYF
CDR3 DNA: TGTGCCAGCAGGAGGAGGATCGAGCGGGAGACCCAGTACTTC

V gene: TRBV7-2
J gene: TRBJ2-7
D gene: TRBD2
clone size: few
CDR3 protein: CASSLQRGLYEQYF
CDR3 DNA: TGTGCCAGCAGCTTACAGCGGGGGCTCTACGAGCAGTACTTC

V gene: TRBV27
J gene: TRBJ2-5
D gene: TRBD2
clone size: -
CDR3 protein: CASRRREYGETQYF
CDR3 DNA: TGTGCCAGCAGAAGGCGGGAGTATGGGGAGACCCAGTACTTC

V gene: TRBV7-2
J gene: TRBJ2-3
D gene: -
clone size: -
CDR3 protein: CASTNGLASDTQYF
CDR3 DNA: TGTGCCAGCACCAATGGGCTAGCGTCAGATACGCAGTATTTT

V gene: TRBV27
J gene: TRBJ1-2
D gene: TRBD1
clone size: few
CDR3 protein: CASSLGPGGVYGYTF
CDR3 DNA: TGTGCCAGCAGTTTGGGTCCAGGGGGCGTCTATGGCTACACCTTC

V gene: TRBV27
J gene: TRBJ1-1
D gene: -
clone size: once
CDR3 protein: CASSLKEDTEAFF
CDR3 DNA: TGTGCCAGCAGTTTAAAGGAGGACACTGAAGCTTTCTTT

V gene: TRBV9
J gene: TRBJ2-5
D gene: -
clone size: -
CDR3 protein: CASSLHGGETQYF
CDR3 DNA: TGTGCCAGCAGCCTACACGGGGGAGAGACCCAGTACTTC

V gene: TRBV2
J gene: TRBJ1-6
D gene: TRBD1
clone size: -
CDR3 protein: CASSLGQGRYNSPLHF
CDR3 DNA: TGTGCCAGCAGCTTGGGACAGGGGAGATACAATTCACCCCTCCACTTT

V gene: TRBV28
J gene: TRBJ1-1
D gene: -
clone size: -
CDR3 protein: CAVLREVTEAFF
CDR3 DNA: TGTGCCGTTCTCAGGGAGGTCACTGAAGCTTTCTTT

V gene: TRBV30
J gene: TRBJ1-1
D gene: TRBD1
clone size: few
CDR3 protein: CAWSGTGEAFF
CDR3 DNA: TGTGCCTGGAGTGGGACAGGAGAAGCTTTCTTT

V gene: TRBV9
J gene: TRBJ2-7
D gene: -
clone size: -
CDR3 protein: CASSVGLGPYEQYF
CDR3 DNA: TGTGCCAGCAGCGTAGGACTAGGCCCCTACGAGCAGTACTTC

V gene: TRBV18
J gene: TRBJ2-7
D gene: -
clone size: -
CDR3 protein: CASSPHSPSYEQYF
CDR3 DNA: TGTGCCAGCTCACCACACAGTCCCTCCTACGAGCAGTACTTC

V gene: TRBV25-1
J gene: TRBJ2-7
D gene: -
clone size: few
CDR3 protein: CASSRSGSSYEQYF
CDR3 DNA: TGTGCCAGCAGTCGTAGCGGTTCCTCCTACGAGCAGTACTTC

V gene: TRBV7-8
J gene: TRBJ1-5
D gene: -
clone size: few
CDR3 protein: CASSLGRGYSNQPQHF
CDR3 DNA: TGTGCCAGCAGCTTGGGTCGGGGGTATAGCAATCAGCCCCAGCATTTT